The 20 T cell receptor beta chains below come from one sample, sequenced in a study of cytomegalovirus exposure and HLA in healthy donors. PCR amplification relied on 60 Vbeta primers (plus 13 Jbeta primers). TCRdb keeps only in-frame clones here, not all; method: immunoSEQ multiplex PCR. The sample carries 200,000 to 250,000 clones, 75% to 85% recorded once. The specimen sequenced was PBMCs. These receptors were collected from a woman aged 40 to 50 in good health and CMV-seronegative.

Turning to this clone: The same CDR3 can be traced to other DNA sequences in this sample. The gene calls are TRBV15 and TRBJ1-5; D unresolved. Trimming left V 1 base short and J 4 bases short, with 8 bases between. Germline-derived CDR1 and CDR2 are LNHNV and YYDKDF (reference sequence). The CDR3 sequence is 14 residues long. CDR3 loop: CATSRGGSNQPQHF. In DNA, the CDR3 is TGTGCCACCAGCAGAGGAGGGTCGAATCAGCCCCAGCATTTT.

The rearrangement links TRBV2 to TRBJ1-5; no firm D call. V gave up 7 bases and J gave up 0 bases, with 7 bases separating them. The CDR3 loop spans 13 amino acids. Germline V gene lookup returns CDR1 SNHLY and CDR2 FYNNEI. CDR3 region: CASTRGSNQPQHF. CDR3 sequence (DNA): TGTGCCAGCACCAGAGGTAGCAATCAGCCCCAGCATTTT. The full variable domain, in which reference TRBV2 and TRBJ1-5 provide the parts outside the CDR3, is EPEVTQTPSHQVTQMGQEVILRCVPISNHLYFYWYRQILGQKVEFLVSFYNNEISEKSEIFDDQFSVERPDGSNFTLKIRSTKLEDSAMYFCASTRGSNQPQHFGDGTRLSIL.

The CDR3 region has the DNA TGTGCCAGCAGCTCCTGGGACAGGGAAAACGAGCAGTACTTC. This codes for CASSSWDRENEQYF. This chain links TRBV11-3 with TRBJ2-7; 9 positions agree with TRBD1. The ends lost 4 bases at V and 5 bases at J; junction bases unmatched: 6. Germline assignment: CDR1 SGHNT and CDR2 YENEEA. This CDR3 region has 14 residues.

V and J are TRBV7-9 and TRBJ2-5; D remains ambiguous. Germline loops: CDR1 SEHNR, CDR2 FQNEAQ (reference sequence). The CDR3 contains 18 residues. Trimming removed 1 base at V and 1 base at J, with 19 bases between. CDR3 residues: CASSLVGPLQNIQETQYF. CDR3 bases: TGTGCCAGCAGCTTAGTTGGTCCCCTACAGAATATCCAAGAGACCCAGTACTTC.

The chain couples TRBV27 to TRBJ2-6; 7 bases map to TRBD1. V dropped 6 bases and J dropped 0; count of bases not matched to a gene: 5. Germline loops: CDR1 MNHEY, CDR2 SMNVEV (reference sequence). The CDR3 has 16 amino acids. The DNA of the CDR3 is TGTGCCAGCAGGGAGACAGGGCACTCTGGGGCCAACGTCCTGACTTTC. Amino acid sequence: CASRETGHSGANVLTF. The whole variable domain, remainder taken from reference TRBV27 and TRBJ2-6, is EAQVTQNPRYLITVTGKKLTVTCSQNMNHEYMSWYRQDPGLGLRQIYYSMNVEVTDKGDVPEGYKVSRKEKRNFPLILESPSPNQTSLYFCASRETGHSGANVLTFGAGSRLTVL.

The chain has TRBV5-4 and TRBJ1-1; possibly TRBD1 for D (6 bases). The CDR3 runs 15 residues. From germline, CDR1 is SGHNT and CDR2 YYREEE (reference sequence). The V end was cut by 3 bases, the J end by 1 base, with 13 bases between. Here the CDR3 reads CASSSTGLGNTEAFF. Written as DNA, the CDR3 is TGTGCCAGCAGCTCCACAGGGCTGGGGAACACTGAAGCTTTCTTT.

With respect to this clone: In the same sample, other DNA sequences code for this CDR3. Written as DNA, the CDR3 is TGTGCCACCAGCAGAGACGTAGGGGGTCCGTACGAGCAGTACTTC. Its translation: CATSRDVGGPYEQYF. The genes are TRBV15 and TRBJ2-7, with a possible D match to TRBD1 (6 bases). Trimming stripped 0 bases from V and 4 bases from J, with 13 bases between. The CDR3 is made up of 15 amino acids. CDR1 is LNHNV and CDR2 is YYDKDF in the germline V gene (reference sequence).

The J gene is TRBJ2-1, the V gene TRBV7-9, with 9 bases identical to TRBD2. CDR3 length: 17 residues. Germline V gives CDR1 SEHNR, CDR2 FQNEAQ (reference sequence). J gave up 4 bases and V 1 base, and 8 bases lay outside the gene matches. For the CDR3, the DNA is TGTGCCAGCAGCTTAGGTTCTCTAGCGGGATATTACAATGAGCAGTTCTTC. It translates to CASSLGSLAGYYNEQFF.

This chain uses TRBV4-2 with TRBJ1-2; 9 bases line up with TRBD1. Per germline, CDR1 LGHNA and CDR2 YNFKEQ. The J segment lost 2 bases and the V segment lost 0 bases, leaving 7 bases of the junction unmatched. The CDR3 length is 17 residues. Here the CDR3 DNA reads TGTGCCAGCAGCCAAGATGAGGGGACAGGGAAAAACTATGGCTACACCTTC. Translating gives CASSQDEGTGKNYGYTF.

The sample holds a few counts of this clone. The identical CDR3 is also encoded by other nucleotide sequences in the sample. CDR3: CASSPDRNQPQHF. CDR3 bases: TGTGCCAGCTCACCGGACAGGAATCAGCCCCAGCATTTT. This sequence joins TRBV18 and TRBJ1-5; 7 nucleotides match TRBD1. The CDR3 consists of 13 residues. V lost 3 bases to trimming and J lost 4 bases; unmatched junction nucleotides: 0. In germline, CDR1 is KGHSH, CDR2 LQKENI.

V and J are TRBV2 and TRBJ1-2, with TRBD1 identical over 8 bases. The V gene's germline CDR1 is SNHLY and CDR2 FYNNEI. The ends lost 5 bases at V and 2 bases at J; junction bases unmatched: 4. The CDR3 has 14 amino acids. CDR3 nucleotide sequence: TGTGCCAGCAGTCTTCAGGGGGCGAACTATGGCTACACCTTC. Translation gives CASSLQGANYGYTF.

The CDR3 region is CASSSEPNQPQHF. DNA for the CDR3: TGCGCCAGCAGCTCAGAACCCAATCAGCCCCAGCATTTT. The V call is TRBV5-1, the J call TRBJ1-5, with no clear D. The CDR3 is 13 residues long. Germline CDR1 is SGHRS and CDR2 is YFSETQ. V gave up 3 bases and J gave up 3 bases, with 7 bases separating them.

The CDR3 coding sequence is TGTGCCAGTAGTATCGTAGCGGGTGGCACCGGGGAGCTGTTTTTT. This sequence encodes CASSIVAGGTGELFF. The chain links TRBV19 to TRBJ2-2; the match to TRBD2 covers 7 bases. Germline lookup yields CDR1 LNHDA and CDR2 SQIVND (reference sequence). Germline trimming cut 3 bases from V and 4 bases from J; bases unmatched to any gene: 5. This CDR3 has 15 residues. Full variable domain (outside the CDR3, taken from reference TRBV19 and TRBJ2-2): DGGITQSPKYLFRKEGQNVTLSCEQNLNHDAMYWYRQDPGQGLRLIYYSQIVNDFQKGDIAEGYSVSREKKESFPLTVTSAQKNPTAFYLCASSIVAGGTGELFFGEGSRLTVL.

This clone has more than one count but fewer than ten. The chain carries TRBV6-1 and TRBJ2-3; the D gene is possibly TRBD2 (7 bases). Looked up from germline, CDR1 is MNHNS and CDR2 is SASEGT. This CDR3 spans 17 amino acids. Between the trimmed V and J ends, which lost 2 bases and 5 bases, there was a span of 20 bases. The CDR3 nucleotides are TGTGCCAGCAGTGAATTAGGCCTTGGGGGCGGGGGAGATACGCAGTATTTT. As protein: CASSELGLGGGGDTQYF.

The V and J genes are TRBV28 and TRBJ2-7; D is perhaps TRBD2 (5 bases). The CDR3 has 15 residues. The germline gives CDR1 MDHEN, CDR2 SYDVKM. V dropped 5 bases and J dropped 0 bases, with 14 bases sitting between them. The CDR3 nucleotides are TGTGCCAGCAGTGGAGGTGGGTCGGGCTCCTACGAGCAGTACTTC. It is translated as CASSGGGSGSYEQYF.

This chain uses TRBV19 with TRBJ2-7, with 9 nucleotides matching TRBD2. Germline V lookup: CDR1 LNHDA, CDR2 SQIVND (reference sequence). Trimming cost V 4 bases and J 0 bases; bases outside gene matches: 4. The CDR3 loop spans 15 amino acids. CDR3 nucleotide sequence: TGTGCCAGTAGTACCCTAGCGGGGAACTCCTACGAGCAGTACTTC. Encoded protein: CASSTLAGNSYEQYF.

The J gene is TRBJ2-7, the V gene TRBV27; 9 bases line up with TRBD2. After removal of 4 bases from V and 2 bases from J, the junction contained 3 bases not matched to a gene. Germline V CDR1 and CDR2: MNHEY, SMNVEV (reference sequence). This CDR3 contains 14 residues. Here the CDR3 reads CASSYSGGTYEQYF. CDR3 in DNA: TGTGCCAGCAGTTACAGCGGGGGGACCTACGAGCAGTACTTC.

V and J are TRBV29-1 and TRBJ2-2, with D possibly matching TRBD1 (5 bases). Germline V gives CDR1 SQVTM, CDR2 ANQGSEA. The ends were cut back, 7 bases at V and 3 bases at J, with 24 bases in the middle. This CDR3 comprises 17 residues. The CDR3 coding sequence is TGCAGCGCCGCATCCTCTCTTAGGACAACCCACACCGGGGAGCTGTTTTTT. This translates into CSAASSLRTTHTGELFF.

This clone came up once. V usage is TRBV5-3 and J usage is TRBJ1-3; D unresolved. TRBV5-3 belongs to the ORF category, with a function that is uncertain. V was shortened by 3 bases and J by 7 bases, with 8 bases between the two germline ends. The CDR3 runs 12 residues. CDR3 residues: CARSSPGNTIYF. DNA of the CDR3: TGTGCCAGAAGCTCCCCAGGTAACACCATATATTTT.

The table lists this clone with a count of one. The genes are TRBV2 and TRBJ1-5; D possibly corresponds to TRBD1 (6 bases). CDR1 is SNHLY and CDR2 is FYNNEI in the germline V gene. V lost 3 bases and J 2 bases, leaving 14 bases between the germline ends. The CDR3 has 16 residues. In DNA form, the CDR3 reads TGTGCCAGCAGTGATTTGGGGGCGGAGGGCAATCAGCCCCAGCATTTT. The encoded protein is CASSDLGAEGNQPQHF.